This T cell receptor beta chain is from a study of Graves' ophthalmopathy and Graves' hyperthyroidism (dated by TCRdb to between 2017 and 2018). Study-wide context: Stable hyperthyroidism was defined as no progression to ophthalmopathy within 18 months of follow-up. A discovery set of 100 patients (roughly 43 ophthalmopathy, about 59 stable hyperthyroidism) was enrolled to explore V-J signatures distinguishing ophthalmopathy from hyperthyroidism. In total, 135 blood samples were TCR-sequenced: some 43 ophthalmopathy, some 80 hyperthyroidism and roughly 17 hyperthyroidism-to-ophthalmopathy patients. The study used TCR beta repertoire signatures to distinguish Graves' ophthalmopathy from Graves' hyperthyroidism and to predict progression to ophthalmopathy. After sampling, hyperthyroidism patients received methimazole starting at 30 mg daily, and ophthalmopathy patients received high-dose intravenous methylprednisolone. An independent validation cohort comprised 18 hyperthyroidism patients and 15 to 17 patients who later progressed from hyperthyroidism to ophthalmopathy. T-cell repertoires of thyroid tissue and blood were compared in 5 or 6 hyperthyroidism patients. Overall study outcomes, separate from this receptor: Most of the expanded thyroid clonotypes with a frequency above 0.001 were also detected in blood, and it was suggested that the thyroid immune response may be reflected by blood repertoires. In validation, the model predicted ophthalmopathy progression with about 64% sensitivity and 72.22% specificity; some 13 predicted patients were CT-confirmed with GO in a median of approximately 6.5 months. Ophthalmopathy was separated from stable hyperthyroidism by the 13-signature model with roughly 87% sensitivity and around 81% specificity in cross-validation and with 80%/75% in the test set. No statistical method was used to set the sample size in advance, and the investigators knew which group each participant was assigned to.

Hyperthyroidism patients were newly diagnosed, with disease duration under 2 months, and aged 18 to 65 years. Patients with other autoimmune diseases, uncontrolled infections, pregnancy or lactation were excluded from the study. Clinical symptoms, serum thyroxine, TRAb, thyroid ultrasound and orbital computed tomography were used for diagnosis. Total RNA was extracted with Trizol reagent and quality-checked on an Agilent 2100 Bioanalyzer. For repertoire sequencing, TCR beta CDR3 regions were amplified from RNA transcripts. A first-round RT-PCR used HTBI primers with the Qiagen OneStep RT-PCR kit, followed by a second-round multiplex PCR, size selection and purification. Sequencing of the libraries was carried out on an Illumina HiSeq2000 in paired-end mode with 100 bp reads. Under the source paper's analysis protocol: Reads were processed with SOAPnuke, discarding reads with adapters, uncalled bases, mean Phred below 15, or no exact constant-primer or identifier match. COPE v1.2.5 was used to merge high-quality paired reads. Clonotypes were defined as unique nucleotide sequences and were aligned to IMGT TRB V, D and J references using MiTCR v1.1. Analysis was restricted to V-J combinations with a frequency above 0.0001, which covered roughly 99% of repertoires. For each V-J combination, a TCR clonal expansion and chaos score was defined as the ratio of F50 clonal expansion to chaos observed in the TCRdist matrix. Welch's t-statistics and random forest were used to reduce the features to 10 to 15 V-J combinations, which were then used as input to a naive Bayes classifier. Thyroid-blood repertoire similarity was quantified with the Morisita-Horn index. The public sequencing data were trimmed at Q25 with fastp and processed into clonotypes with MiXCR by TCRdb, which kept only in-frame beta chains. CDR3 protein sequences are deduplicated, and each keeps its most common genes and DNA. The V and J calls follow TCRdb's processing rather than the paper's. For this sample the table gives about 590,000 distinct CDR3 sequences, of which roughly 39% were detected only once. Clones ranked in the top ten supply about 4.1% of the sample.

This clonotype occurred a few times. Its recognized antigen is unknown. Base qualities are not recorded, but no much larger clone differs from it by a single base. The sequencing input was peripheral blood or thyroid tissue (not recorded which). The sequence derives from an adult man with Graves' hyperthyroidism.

For the CDR3, the sequence is CASSLEYQGQGFDTGELFF. The sequence in DNA is TGTGCCAGCAGCTTAGAGTATCAGGGACAGGGGTTCGACACCGGGGAGCTGTTTTTT. The sequence links TRBV25-1 to TRBJ2-2; 10 of the junction bases match TRBD1. The CDR3 measures 19 amino acids from cysteine to phenylalanine. Just CDR3 DNA is preserved here, 57 bases in frame from base 1. V and J are trimmed by 6 bases and 3 bases, and the gene matches miss 16 bases of the junction. Via the germline V gene, CDR1 is MGHDK and CDR2 SYGVNS.